This T cell receptor beta chain appears in the sequencing data of a study of shared clonotypes between healthy human individuals. Background on the study: Each donor had three CD4 naive, three CD4 memory, two CD8 naive and one CD8 memory plate.

Remarks on this clone: Other DNA sequences in the same sample also yield this CDR3.

Generated by immunoSEQ multiplex PCR, the TCRdb table keeps only in-frame clones and is missing some. Of 2 million to 2.5 million clones in the sample, roughly 90% were seen once. V was trimmed by 4 bases and J by 4 bases, leaving 7 bases between them. Germline V lookup: CDR1 KGHSH, CDR2 LQKENI. This CDR3 comprises 12 residues. The gene calls are TRBV18 and TRBJ2-5; D unclear. Sequenced input: naive CD4+ T cells from PBMCs. Subset defined: CD45RA+ positively selected. This clonotype was sampled from a man aged 18 to 29 in good health. Some clones in this sample may be carry-over from other donors' samples. CDR3 DNA: TGTGCCAGCTCACAAACACGAGAGACCCAGTACTTC. Translated: CASSQTRETQYF.